The T cell receptor beta chain described here comes from a study of T cell changes during pregnancy in multiple sclerosis. The protocol was immunoSEQ multiplex PCR, while the TCRdb copy is restricted to in-frame clones and leaves out a portion. Of about 74,000 clones in the sample, approximately 91% were seen once. In germline, CDR1 is SQVTM, CDR2 ANQGSEA. This CDR3 spans 13 amino acids. Between the trimmed V and J ends, which lost 7 bases and 3 bases, there was a span of 15 bases. Sequenced material: peripheral blood, taken in the third trimester of pregnancy. The receptor was derived from a female donor with multiple sclerosis, enrolled in a pregnancy study. The chain couples TRBV29-1 to TRBJ1-2; D possibly corresponds to TRBD1 (6 bases). The CDR3 DNA follows: TGCAGCGCCAGTACATACAGGGACTATGGCTACACCTTC. It codes for CSASTYRDYGYTF.